This T cell receptor (beta chain) appears in the sequencing data of a study of metastatic and nonmetastatic thyroid tumors. Study context: The comparison covered peripheral blood and tumor or nodule tissue in malignant and benign thyroid patients. Findings and limits, study-wide: Significantly higher TCR beta diversity was reportedly seen in malignant thyroid tumors than benign nodules, in blood and tumor.

Per the original methods: Clinicopathological groups differed in CDR3, with these differences serving to build a distant-metastasis classifier for papillary thyroid cancer. TCRdb ran MiXCR on the PCR reads. These V and J calls derive from TCRdb rather than the authors' analysis. This table has 72,000 or so clones, roughly 18% appearing once. CDR3 length equals 16 residues. Germline-derived CDR1 and CDR2 are MNHEY and SVGAGI. The V gene lost 0 bases and the J gene lost 0 bases, with 12 bases spanning the gap. This clone showed up just a few times. Its specificity is not known. Patients were all untreated before their thyroid surgery.

This receptor was obtained from a female donor with papillary thyroid cancer or a benign thyroid nodule (not recorded which). Some clones in this sample may be carry-over from other donors' samples. The chain carries TRBV6-5 and TRBJ2-7; D gene unclear. The sequenced sample was blood. DNA of the CDR3: TGTGCCAGCAGTTACTCGATTGGCAGGATCTCCTACGAGCAGTACTTC. It translates to CASSYSIGRISYEQYF.